Reported below is one TCR beta chain. Antigen specificity is unknown. CDR1 is MNHNS and CDR2 is SASEGT in the germline V gene. Trimming pared 4 bases from V and 5 bases from J, leaving 14 bases between. The CDR3 is made up of 14 amino acids. Every isolated RNA sample was fully reverse transcribed, so sequencing captured expressed TCRB transcripts. Stem cell-like memory T cell samples came in at an average of roughly 1 million reads. The table came from immunoSEQ multiplex PCR; TCRdb's copy has only in-frame clones and leaves some out. The table lists tens of thousands of clones, about 50% of them singletons. The record originates from a study of beta chain features in type 1 diabetes. Study-wide points: When Type 1 diabetes patients were examined, their TCRB CDR3s proved moderately but significantly shorter in all four CD4+ subsets. Fewer insertions but more deletions were seen at VDJ junctions in type 1 diabetes patients.

This TCR derives from a woman aged 25-40 years in good health. The genes are TRBV6-1 and TRBJ2-5; TRBD2 is a possible D gene (5 bases). The source material was stem cell memory CD4+ T cells from blood. The CDR3 coding sequence is TGTGCCAGCAGTGCCCTAGGTAGGAGGGAGACCCAGTACTTC. Amino acid sequence: CASSALGRRETQYF.